A single sample gave rise to the 17 T cell receptor beta chains below, sequenced in a study of shared clonotypes between healthy human individuals. This table comes from immunoSEQ multiplex PCR, and its TCRdb copy is limited to in-frame clones, with some not included. The sample carries 2.3 million or so clones, 90% to 95% recorded once. Sample: naive CD4+ T cells from PBMCs. The subset was: CD45RA+ positively selected. The source of these receptors is a man between 18 and 35 years old in good health. Some clones in this sample may be carry-over from other donors' samples.

V and J are TRBV5-5 and TRBJ2-7; 7 nucleotides agree with TRBD1. The CDR3 is made up of 14 amino acids. Germline V gene lookup returns CDR1 SGHKS and CDR2 YYEKEE (reference sequence). V shed 4 bases, J shed 7 bases, and the junction held 11 bases outside the gene matches. As DNA, the CDR3 is TGTGCCAGCAGCCGGTGGACAGGCCGGGGAGAGCAGTACTTC. Amino acids: CASSRWTGRGEQYF.

This clone was counted once. The CDR3 region has the DNA TGTGCCAGTAGTATAGGTCCTAGCGGGAGCTGGGAGACCCAGTACTTC. Its translation: CASSIGPSGSWETQYF. The chain joins TRBV19 to TRBJ2-5, with TRBD2 matching 10 bases. The germline CDR1 and CDR2 sequences are LNHDA and SQIVND (reference sequence). J was trimmed by 5 bases and V by 1 base; bases with no gene match: 7. This CDR3 is 16 amino acids long. The full variable domain, with the rest looked up from reference TRBV19 and TRBJ2-5, is DGGITQSPKYLFRKEGQNVTLSCEQNLNHDAMYWYRQDPGQGLRLIYYSQIVNDFQKGDIAEGYSVSREKKESFPLTVTSAQKNPTAFYLCASSIGPSGSWETQYFGPGTRLLVL.

This clone was counted only a few times. J is TRBJ1-5 and V is TRBV11-2; TRBD1 might be the D (6 bases). V gave up 5 bases and J gave up 5 bases, with 13 bases separating them. The CDR3 has 14 amino acids. From germline, CDR1 is SGHAT and CDR2 FQNNGV. CDR3 sequence reads: CASSPDRSYQPQHF. Written as DNA, the CDR3 is TGTGCCAGCAGCCCCGACAGGAGTTATCAGCCCCAGCATTTT.

This chain connects TRBV13 to TRBJ1-2, with 10 bases lining up with TRBD1. CDR3 length: 17 amino acids. Per the germline V gene, CDR1 is PRHDT and CDR2 is FYEKMQ (reference sequence). V gave up 3 bases and J gave up 1 base; unmatched junction bases: 8. The CDR3 bases are TGTGCCAGCAGCTTGACCGGGACAGGGGTCCTTAACTATGGCTACACCTTC. Its protein is CASSLTGTGVLNYGYTF. Combining the CDR3 with reference TRBV13 and TRBJ1-2 gives the whole variable domain AAGVIQSPRHLIKEKRETATLKCYPIPRHDTVYWYQQGPGQDPQFLISFYEKMQSDKGSIPDRFSAQQFSDYHSELNMSSLELGDSALYFCASSLTGTGVLNYGYTFGSGTRLTVV.

The V gene is TRBV5-1, the J gene TRBJ2-4, with D perhaps TRBD1 (5 bases). This CDR3 has 15 residues. Trimming shortened V by 4 bases and J by 4 bases, and 15 bases separated the two germline ends. The V gene's germline CDR1 is SGHRS and CDR2 YFSETQ. The chain's CDR3 is CASSTGAWAKNIQYF. For the CDR3, the DNA is TGCGCCAGCAGCACAGGTGCCTGGGCGAAAAACATTCAGTACTTC.

This chain uses TRBV6-5 with TRBJ2-5; possibly TRBD2 for D (7 bases). V was shortened by 0 bases and J by 4 bases, with 12 bases between the two germline ends. This CDR3 is built from 15 residues. Germline values: CDR1 MNHEY, CDR2 SVGAGI. CDR3 residues: CASSYSVGGRETQYF. CDR3 DNA: TGTGCCAGCAGTTACTCAGTGGGGGGGCGAGAGACCCAGTACTTC.

This rearrangement joins TRBV7-9 to TRBJ1-4; tentatively, D is TRBD1 (6 bases). The V and J ends lost 5 bases and 3 bases respectively, with 16 bases between them. CDR3 length: 16 amino acids. Germline CDR1 SEHNR, CDR2 FQNEAQ (reference sequence). This CDR3 reads CASSPRTRQANEKLFF. CDR3 nucleotides: TGTGCCAGCAGCCCCAGAACCCGACAGGCTAATGAAAAACTGTTTTTT.

Of note for this clone: The sample holds other DNA sequences that translate to the same CDR3. The chain employs TRBV2 and TRBJ2-6, with no clear D. Germline-derived CDR1 and CDR2 are SNHLY and FYNNEI. The CDR3 has 13 amino acids. V shed 6 bases and J shed 4 bases, with 7 bases lying between them. The CDR3, as DNA: TGTGCCAGCAGCCCGTCCGGGGCCAACGTCCTGACTTTC. It specifies CASSPSGANVLTF. The full variable domain, rest sourced from reference TRBV2 and TRBJ2-6, is EPEVTQTPSHQVTQMGQEVILRCVPISNHLYFYWYRQILGQKVEFLVSFYNNEISEKSEIFDDQFSVERPDGSNFTLKIRSTKLEDSAMYFCASSPSGANVLTFGAGSRLTVL.

This clone was picked up one time. The chain combines TRBV6-1 with TRBJ2-1, with 11 nucleotides matching TRBD2. The germline CDR1 and CDR2 sequences are MNHNS and SASEGT. J gave up 7 bases and V 4 bases, and 12 bases lay outside the gene matches. This CDR3 is 17 amino acids long. CDR3 bases: TGTGCCAGCAGTGCGACCGGGACTAGCGGTCTTCGGAATGAGCAGTTCTTC. It encodes CASSATGTSGLRNEQFF.

The chain links TRBV6-6 to TRBJ1-2; possible D gene TRBD1, 5 bases. Per the germline V gene, CDR1 is MNHNY and CDR2 is SVGAGI (reference sequence). The CDR3 runs to 14 residues. V was clipped by 6 bases and J by 4 bases, with 15 bases between them. CDR3 DNA sequence: TGTGCCAGCAGCCCCCCGGGGGTTGTCTATGGCTACACCTTC. Protein: CASSPPGVVYGYTF.

CDR3 protein: CASSSVSDIYGYTF. The CDR3 bases are TGTGCCAGCAGTTCAGTCAGCGACATCTATGGCTACACCTTC. This rearrangement joins TRBV6-5 to TRBJ1-2; D remains unclear. The CDR3 is 14 residues long. V lost 4 bases, J lost 4 bases, and 13 bases lay in between. Germline V gene lookup returns CDR1 MNHEY and CDR2 SVGAGI.

The chain links TRBV18 to TRBJ2-1; D is ambiguous. CDR1 and CDR2 (germline): KGHSH, LQKENI. V was shortened by 0 bases and J by 9 bases, with 12 bases between the two germline ends. This CDR3 has 14 amino acids. The CDR3 reads CASSPPSTVGEQFF. Written as DNA, the CDR3 is TGTGCCAGCTCACCACCGAGTACAGTGGGTGAGCAGTTCTTC.

CDR3 DNA sequence: TGTGCCACCAGTGCGCTAGCGGGAGTTTCCAATGAGCAGTTCTTC. This translates into CATSALAGVSNEQFF. The rearrangement joins TRBV15 to TRBJ2-1, with TRBD2 matching over 10 bases. CDR3 length equals 15 residues. Germline values: CDR1 LNHNV, CDR2 YYDKDF (reference sequence). Trimming cost V 6 bases and J 6 bases; bases outside gene matches: 8.

This sequence joins TRBV7-2 and TRBJ2-1, with TRBD2 matching over 8 bases. CDR1 is SGHTA and CDR2 is FQGNSA in the germline V gene. The CDR3 covers 14 residues. V trimming: 3 bases; J trimming: 6 bases; junction bases outside the gene matches: 4. This chain's CDR3 is CASSFGTSVNEQFF. As DNA, the CDR3 is TGTGCCAGCAGCTTCGGGACTAGTGTCAATGAGCAGTTCTTC.

This rearrangement joins TRBV6-6 to TRBJ1-4, with 7 bases lining up with TRBD1. After removal of 5 bases from V and 5 bases from J, the junction contained 5 bases not matched to a gene. The CDR3 has 14 amino acids. CDR1 MNHNY and CDR2 SVGAGI come from the germline V gene (reference sequence). The CDR3 sequence: CASSKQGTNEKLFF. As DNA, the CDR3 is TGTGCCAGCAGTAAACAGGGGACCAATGAAAAACTGTTTTTT.

This clone was picked up one time. V and J are TRBV28 and TRBJ2-7; TRBD1 matches 10 bases. Germline CDR1 reads MDHEN; CDR2 reads SYDVKM. J gave up 4 bases and V 4 bases, and 7 bases lay outside the gene matches. The CDR3 totals 15 residues. The CDR3 bases are TGTGCCAGCAGTTCCGGGACAGGGGAGAGGTACGAGCAGTACTTC. Translated, it gives CASSSGTGERYEQYF.

The chain uses TRBV9 and TRBJ2-7; D might be TRBD1 (6 bases). Germline V CDR1 and CDR2: SGDLS, YYNGEE. The CDR3 is 15 residues long. V was pared by 0 bases and J by 0 bases, with 10 bases between. The CDR3 DNA sequence: TGTGCCAGCAGCGTAGGACAGGACGTCTCCTACGAGCAGTACTTC. Translation gives CASSVGQDVSYEQYF.